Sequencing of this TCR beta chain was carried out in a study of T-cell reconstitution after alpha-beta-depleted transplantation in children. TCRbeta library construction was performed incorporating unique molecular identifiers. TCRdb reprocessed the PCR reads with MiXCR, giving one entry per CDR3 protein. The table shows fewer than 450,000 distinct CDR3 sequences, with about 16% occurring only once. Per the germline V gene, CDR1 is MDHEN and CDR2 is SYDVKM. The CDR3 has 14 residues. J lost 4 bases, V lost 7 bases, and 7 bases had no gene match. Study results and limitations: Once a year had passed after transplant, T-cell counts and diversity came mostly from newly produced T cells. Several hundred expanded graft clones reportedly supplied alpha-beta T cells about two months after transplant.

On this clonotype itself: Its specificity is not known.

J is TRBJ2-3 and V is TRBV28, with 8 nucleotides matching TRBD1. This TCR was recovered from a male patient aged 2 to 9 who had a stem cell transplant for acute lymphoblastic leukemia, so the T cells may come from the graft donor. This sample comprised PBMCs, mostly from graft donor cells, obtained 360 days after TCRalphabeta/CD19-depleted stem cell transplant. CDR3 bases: TGTGCCAGCACGGAGGCAGGGGGCGCAGATACGCAGTATTTT. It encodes CASTEAGGADTQYF. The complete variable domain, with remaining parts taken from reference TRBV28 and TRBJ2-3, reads DVKVTQSSRYLVKRTGEKVFLECVQDMDHENMFWYRQDPGLGLRLIYFSYDVKMKEKGDIPEGYSVSREKKERFSLILESASTNQTSMYLCASTEAGGADTQYFGPGTRLTVL.